The TCR beta chain described here comes from a study of blood T cell repertoires in COVID-19. Study-level background: Nucleic acid was either cDNA or gDNA, and it came from T cells, B-cell-depleted T cells, or PBMCs.

Germline V CDR1 and CDR2: KGHSH, LQKENI. The CDR3 contains 15 residues. V shed 6 bases, J shed 3 bases, and the junction held 3 bases outside the gene matches. Original data processing: Amplification of reference gene primers was used by the study to estimate nucleated cell counts. Data came from immunoSEQ multiplex PCR; TCRdb stores just in-frame clones and leaves some out. That table furnishes V, J and clone size, whereas the DNA furnished D and trimming. The sample lists over 150,000 clones; more than 85% were seen once. J is TRBJ2-7 and V is TRBV18; 15 positions match TRBD2. The origin of this receptor is a man aged 30 to 39 with acute or convalescent COVID-19. The sequencing sample was made of peripheral blood. Here the CDR3 reads CASSPGLAGGYEQYF. For the CDR3, the DNA is TGTGCCAGCTCGCCGGGACTAGCGGGGGGCTACGAGCAGTACTTC.